This T cell receptor beta chain was obtained from a study of control samples from healthy donors and cancer patients. Germline CDR1 and CDR2: MNHEY and SVGAGI. There are 14 residues in the CDR3. V gave up 6 bases and J gave up 12 bases, with 24 bases separating them. Sequencing used immunoSEQ multiplex PCR; TCRdb keeps in-frame clones, though not all of them. The table includes over 100,000 clones, nearly 90% detected once. The clonotype comes from a man aged 50 or older in good health. The rearrangement uses TRBV6-5 and TRBJ2-7, with D perhaps matching TRBD2 (6 bases). Sequencing used blood. The CDR3 reads CASRGLRPQGVPYF. Here the CDR3 DNA reads TGTGCCAGCAGGGGACTTCGACCTCAGGGTGTCCCGTACTTC.